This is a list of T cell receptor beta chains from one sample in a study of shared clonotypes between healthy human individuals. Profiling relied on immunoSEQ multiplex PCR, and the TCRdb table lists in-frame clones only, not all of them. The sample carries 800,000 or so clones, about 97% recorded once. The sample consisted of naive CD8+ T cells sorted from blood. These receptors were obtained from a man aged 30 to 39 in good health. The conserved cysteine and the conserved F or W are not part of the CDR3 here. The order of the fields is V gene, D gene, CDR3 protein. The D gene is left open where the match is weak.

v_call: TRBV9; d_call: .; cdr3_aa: ASSPRTQGDEQF
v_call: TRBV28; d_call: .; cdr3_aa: ASSSQGHEQF
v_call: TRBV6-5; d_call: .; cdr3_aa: ASSTAGPNQPQH
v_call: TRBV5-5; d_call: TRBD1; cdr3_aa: ASSNGQAYEQY
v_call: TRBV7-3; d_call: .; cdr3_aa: ASSPRLDTDTQY
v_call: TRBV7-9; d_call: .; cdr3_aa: ASSGASYEQF
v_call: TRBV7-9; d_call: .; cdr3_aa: ASSTTGMNTEAF
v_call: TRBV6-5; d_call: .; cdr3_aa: ASSSGAYEQY
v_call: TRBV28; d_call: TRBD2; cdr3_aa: ASSSSTSGRSETQY
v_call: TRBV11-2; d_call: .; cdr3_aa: ASSLVGQIFTDTQY
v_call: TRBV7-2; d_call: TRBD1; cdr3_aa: ASSPVPDRGEGEQY
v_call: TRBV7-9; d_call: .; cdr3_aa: AIHPGLAYNEQF
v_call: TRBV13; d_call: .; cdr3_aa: ASSSGNSYEQY
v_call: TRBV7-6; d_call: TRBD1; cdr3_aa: ASSWRTGPYEQY
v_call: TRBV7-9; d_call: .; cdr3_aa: ASSLFHREETQY
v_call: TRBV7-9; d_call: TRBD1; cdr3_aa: ASSLGQGAYEQY
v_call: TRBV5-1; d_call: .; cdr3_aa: ASSLSGQGPYNEQF
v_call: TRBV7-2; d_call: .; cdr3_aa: ASSPFRSYEQY
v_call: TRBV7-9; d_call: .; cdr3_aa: ASSPRDRTYEQY
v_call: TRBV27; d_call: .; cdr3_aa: ASKGGYEQY
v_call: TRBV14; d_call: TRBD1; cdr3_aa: ASSQEGTGRETQY
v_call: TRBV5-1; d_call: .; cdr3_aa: ASSLGNGIYEQY
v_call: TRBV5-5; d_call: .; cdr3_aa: ASSGNNYGYT
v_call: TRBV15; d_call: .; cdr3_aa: ATSTKGDEQF
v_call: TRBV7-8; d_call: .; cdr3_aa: ASSSGVAVQETQY
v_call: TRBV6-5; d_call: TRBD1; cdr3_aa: ASTHSQGAHGYT